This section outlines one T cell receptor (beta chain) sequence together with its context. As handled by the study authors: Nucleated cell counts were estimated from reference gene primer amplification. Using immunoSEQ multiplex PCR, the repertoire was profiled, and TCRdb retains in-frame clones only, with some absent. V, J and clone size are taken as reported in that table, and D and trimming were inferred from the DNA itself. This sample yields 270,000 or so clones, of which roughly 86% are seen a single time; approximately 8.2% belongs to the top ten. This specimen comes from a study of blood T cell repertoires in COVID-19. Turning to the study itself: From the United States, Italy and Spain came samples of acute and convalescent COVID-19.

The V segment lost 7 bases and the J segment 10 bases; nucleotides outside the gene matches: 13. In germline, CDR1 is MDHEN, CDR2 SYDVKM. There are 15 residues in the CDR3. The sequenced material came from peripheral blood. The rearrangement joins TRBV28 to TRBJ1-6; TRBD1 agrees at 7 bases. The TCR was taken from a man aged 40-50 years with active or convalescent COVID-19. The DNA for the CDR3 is TGTGCCAGCAAAAGTGGAGCAGGGGGTTGGTCACCCCTCCACTTT. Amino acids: CASKSGAGGWSPLHF.